This T cell receptor beta chain originates from a study of blood T cell repertoires in COVID-19. Study context: The cDNA or gDNA used as material had been derived from T cells, B-cell-depleted T cells, or PBMCs.

Germline V gene data show CDR1 as SGDLS and CDR2 as YYNGEE. The CDR3 totals 13 residues. V lost 4 bases and J lost 9, with 11 bases in between. How the authors handled the data: Nucleated cell counts were estimated from reference gene primer amplification. Assay: immunoSEQ multiplex PCR; the TCRdb copy retains only in-frame clones and omits some. Clone size and the V and J calls come from that table; the DNA yielded D and trimming. The sample gives some 200,000 clones, approximately 80% of which show up once; 10% to 15% is in the top ten. The receptor was derived from a human donor in a cohort sampled during active COVID-19. The chain has TRBV9 and TRBJ1-6; D is possibly TRBD1 (6 bases). Sequenced material: peripheral blood. The CDR3 sequence: CASSPGHLSPLHF. For the CDR3, the DNA is TGTGCCAGCAGCCCGGGACACCTTTCACCCCTCCACTTT.